One sample yielded the 24 T cell receptor beta chains listed below, sequenced in a study of blood T cell repertoires in COVID-19. Using immunoSEQ multiplex PCR, the repertoire was profiled, and TCRdb retains in-frame clones only, with some absent. The sample lists roughly 250,000 clones, 90% occurring once. Material: PBMCs or T cells enriched from blood (not recorded which). The receptors shown here come from a man aged 50-59 years who had been exposed to COVID-19.

The chain carries TRBV3-1 (or the pseudogene TRBV3-2) and TRBJ2-1; the match to TRBD1 covers 8 bases. J was trimmed by 1 base and V by 6 bases; bases with no gene match: 11. CDR1 is LGHDT, CDR2 YNNKEL, per germline (reference sequence). The CDR3 is made up of 17 amino acids. CDR3 sequence (DNA): TGTGCCAGCAGGTCCGGAACAGGGGGGTGGTCCTACAATGAGCAGTTCTTC. This gives the protein CASRSGTGGWSYNEQFF.

This chain connects TRBV29-1 to TRBJ1-2, with TRBD1 matching over 10 bases. From germline, CDR1 is SQVTM and CDR2 ANQGSEA. This CDR3 has 11 residues. The CDR3 DNA follows: TGCAGTGGACAGGGGGGCTATGGCTACACCTTC. Translated, it gives CSGQGGYGYTF. Complete variable domain (other parts from reference TRBV29-1 and TRBJ1-2): SAVISQKPSRDICQRGTSLTIQCQVDSQVTMMFWYRQQPGQSLTLIATANQGSEATYESGFVIDKFPISRPNLTFSTLTVSNMSPEDSSIYLCSGQGGYGYTFGSGTRLTVV.

This rearrangement joins TRBV30 to TRBJ2-6; D gene ambiguous. Germline CDR1 reads GTSNPN; CDR2 reads SVGIG (reference sequence). The length of the CDR3 is 14 residues. With 7 bases removed from V and 0 bases from J, the gap between germline ends came to 10 bases. The CDR3: CASTGPSGANVLTF. The CDR3 DNA follows: TGTGCCTCAACGGGTCCCTCTGGGGCCAACGTCCTGACTTTC. Using reference TRBV30 and TRBJ2-6 for the parts outside the CDR3, the full variable domain is SQTIHQWPATLVQPVGSPLSLECTVEGTSNPNLYWYRQAAGRGLQLLFYSVGIGQISSEVPQNLSASRPQDRQFILSSKKLLLSDSGFYLCASTGPSGANVLTFGAGSRLTVL.

The J gene is TRBJ1-4, the V gene TRBV5-1; 8 nucleotides agree with TRBD1. CDR1 and CDR2 (germline): SGHRS, YFSETQ. The CDR3 has 16 amino acids. V was clipped by 3 bases and J by 3 bases; unmatched bases: 7. CDR3 sequence (DNA): TGCGCCAGCAGCTACTCAGGGGGCCTTGCTAATGAAAAACTGTTTTTT. Translation: CASSYSGGLANEKLFF.

The rearrangement links TRBV5-4 to TRBJ1-6; 9 bases map to TRBD1. The germline gives CDR1 SGHNT, CDR2 YYREEE (reference sequence). Losses at the gene ends were 4 bases for V and 7 bases for J; bases not matched to a gene: 6. The CDR3 extends over 15 amino acids. The DNA for the CDR3 is TGTGCCAGCAGCCTCCGGGACAGGGCCAATTCACCCCTCCACTTT. Translated, it gives CASSLRDRANSPLHF.

The gene calls are TRBV10-3 and TRBJ2-5; TRBD1 aligns across 10 bases. CDR3 length: 13 amino acids. Germline values: CDR1 ENHRY, CDR2 SYGVKD. After removal of 10 bases from V and 2 bases from J, the junction contained 4 bases not matched to a gene. The CDR3 loop reads CATGTGEQETQYF. Here the CDR3 DNA reads TGTGCCACCGGGACAGGGGAACAAGAGACCCAGTACTTC.

CDR3 in amino acids: CASSPEGSSGTTSMRQFF. The CDR3, as DNA: TGCGCCAGCAGCCCCGAAGGGAGTAGCGGTACTACTTCAATGAGGCAGTTCTTC. The rearrangement links TRBV5-1 to TRBJ2-1, with D perhaps matching TRBD2 (6 bases). Between the trimmed V and J ends, which lost 4 bases and 12 bases, there was a span of 32 bases. Germline CDR1 SGHRS, CDR2 YFSETQ. The CDR3 covers 18 residues.

This chain links TRBV6-5 with TRBJ2-1; D uncertain. V lost 7 bases, J lost 2 bases, and 12 bases lay in between. This CDR3 spans 14 amino acids. Per germline, CDR1 MNHEY and CDR2 SVGAGI. The CDR3 region is CASNPEPTYNEQFF. CDR3 DNA: TGTGCCAGCAACCCGGAGCCTACCTACAATGAGCAGTTCTTC.

The chain employs TRBV7-3 and TRBJ2-6; 11 bases align to TRBD1. CDR1 is SGHTA, CDR2 FQGTGA, per germline. The CDR3 is made up of 18 amino acids. V shed 1 base and J 0 bases; nucleotides not matched to a gene: 2. The CDR3 DNA follows: TGTGCCAGCAGCTTAAGGGGGACAGGGGGCTCTGGGGCCAACGTCCTGACTTTC. Its translation: CASSLRGTGGSGANVLTF. The whole variable domain, remainder taken from reference TRBV7-3 and TRBJ2-6, is GAGVSQTPSNKVTEKGKYVELRCDPISGHTALYWYRQSLGQGPEFLIYFQGTGAADDSGLPNDRFFAVRPEGSVSTLKIQRTERGDSAVYLCASSLRGTGGSGANVLTFGAGSRLTVL.

The chain employs TRBV5-1 and TRBJ1-2, with TRBD1 matching over 9 bases. With V trimmed by 1 base and J by 2 bases, 3 bases remained unmatched. The CDR3 extends over 15 amino acids. The germline CDR1 and CDR2 sequences are SGHRS and YFSETQ. The CDR3 nucleotides are TGCGCCAGCAGCTTGCTAACAGGGGGCAACTATGGCTACACCTTC. This gives the protein CASSLLTGGNYGYTF. Looking up the rest from reference TRBV5-1 and TRBJ1-2 gives the full variable domain: KAGVTQTPRYLIKTRGQQVTLSCSPISGHRSVSWYQQTPGQGLQFLFEYFSETQRNKGNFPGRFSGRQFSNSRSEMNVSTLELGDSALYLCASSLLTGGNYGYTFGSGTRLTVV.

The genes are TRBV28 and TRBJ2-7, with 11 nucleotides matching TRBD1. Trimming at V came to 6 bases and at J to 8 bases, leaving 6 bases not matched to a gene. This CDR3 is 13 amino acids long. Germline CDR1 MDHEN, CDR2 SYDVKM. Written as DNA, the CDR3 is TGTGCCAGCAGCCTTGGGGACAGGGGGAAGCAGTACGTC. Protein sequence: CASSLGDRGKQYV.

J is TRBJ1-1 and V is TRBV7-9; TRBD1 might be the D (6 bases). The ends were cut back, 5 bases at V and 3 bases at J, with 13 bases in the middle. CDR3 length: 14 amino acids. From germline, CDR1 is SEHNR and CDR2 FQNEAQ (reference sequence). The DNA of the CDR3 is TGTGCCAGCAGCCCGCAGGGGTTTGACACTGAAGCTTTCTTT. Translating it yields CASSPQGFDTEAFF.

This chain joins TRBV21-1 and TRBJ1-4; the D segment call TRBD1 is taken from the table without a DNA check. TRBV21-1 is marked as a pseudogene. The CDR3 loop spans 14 amino acids. CDR3 sequence (DNA): TGTGCCAGCAGCTCCGGTGGGGGGACAGGGATACTGTTTTTT. Amino acids: CASSSGGGTGILFF.

The V and J genes are TRBV5-5 and TRBJ2-1; D is uncertain. With 3 bases removed from V and 4 bases from J, the gap between germline ends came to 14 bases. CDR1 and CDR2 from the germline V gene are SGHKS and YYEKEE (reference sequence). This CDR3 is 15 amino acids long. The CDR3 sequence: CASSSLTSSYNEQFF. The CDR3, as DNA: TGTGCCAGCAGCTCGCTGACAAGTTCTTACAATGAGCAGTTCTTC. Complete variable domain (other parts from reference TRBV5-5 and TRBJ2-1): DAGVTQSPTHLIKTRGQQVTLRCSPISGHKSVSWYQQVLGQGPQFIFQYYEKEERGRGNFPDRFSARQFPNYSSELNVNALLLGDSALYLCASSSLTSSYNEQFFGPGTRLTVL.

The chain couples TRBV30 to TRBJ1-1; 10 nucleotides match TRBD1. CDR1 is GTSNPN, CDR2 SVGIG, per germline (reference sequence). The CDR3 is 13 residues long. The V segment lost 3 bases and the J segment 6 bases; nucleotides outside the gene matches: 4. The CDR3 bases are TGTGCCTGGAGCATCGGGACAGGGGCTGAAGCTTTCTTT. Amino acids: CAWSIGTGAEAFF.

This rearrangement joins TRBV19 to TRBJ1-5, with 7 bases identical to TRBD1. Per the germline V gene, CDR1 is LNHDA and CDR2 is SQIVND (reference sequence). The V and J ends lost 7 bases and 2 bases, in that order; junction bases with no gene match: 14. This CDR3 is built from 17 residues. The CDR3 loop is CASTLARGQAGNQPQHF. The CDR3 nucleotides read TGTGCCAGTACCCTAGCGCGCGGACAGGCGGGCAATCAGCCCCAGCATTTT.

This rearrangement joins TRBV11-2 to TRBJ2-5; the D is unclear. This CDR3 is built from 14 residues. Germline V gene sequence: CDR1 SGHAT, CDR2 FQNNGV. Trimming took 0 bases from V and 7 from J, leaving 12 bases between them. CDR3 in amino acids: CASSLEAVERTQYF. The CDR3 DNA is TGTGCCAGCAGCTTAGAGGCAGTAGAGCGGACCCAGTACTTC. Full variable domain (rest looked up from reference TRBV11-2 and TRBJ2-5): EAGVAQSPRYKIIEKRQSVAFWCNPISGHATLYWYQQILGQGPKLLIQFQNNGVVDDSQLPKDRFSAERLKGVDSTLKIQPAKLEDSAVYLCASSLEAVERTQYFGPGTRLLVL.

This sequence joins TRBV5-1 and TRBJ1-2; possible D gene TRBD1, 5 bases. The CDR3 contains 15 residues. The ends were cut back, 2 bases at V and 3 bases at J, with 14 bases in the middle. The germline gives CDR1 SGHRS, CDR2 YFSETQ. The chain's CDR3 is CASSFGIQADYGYTF. In nucleotides, the CDR3 is TGCGCCAGCAGCTTTGGAATACAGGCCGACTATGGCTACACCTTC.

The genes are TRBV5-1 and TRBJ1-1; maybe TRBD1 (5 bases). Trimming took off 2 bases at V and 1 base at J, with 12 bases between the two ends. Germline CDR1 is SGHRS and CDR2 is YFSETQ. The CDR3 length is 15 residues. The DNA for the CDR3 is TGCGCCAGCAGCTTCAGGGAGGGCGAGAACACTGAAGCTTTCTTT. Translated, it gives CASSFREGENTEAFF.

V usage is TRBV18 and J usage is TRBJ1-2; D is possibly TRBD1 (6 bases). V was shortened by 3 bases and J by 3 bases, with 14 bases between the two germline ends. Germline CDR1 is KGHSH and CDR2 is LQKENI. This CDR3 has 15 amino acids. The CDR3 here is CASSPGARTDYGYTF. The CDR3 DNA sequence: TGTGCCAGCTCACCGGGCGCTAGGACAGACTATGGCTACACCTTC.

This clone was observed a few times. The chain carries TRBV28 and TRBJ2-2, with 11 bases that match TRBD2. Germline-derived CDR1 and CDR2 are MDHEN and SYDVKM. The CDR3 totals 14 residues. Germline trimming cut 7 bases from V and 6 bases from J; bases unmatched to any gene: 4. The DNA of the CDR3 is TGTGCCAGCACCTCTAGCGGGGGGTCCGGGGAGCTGTTTTTT. Translated, it gives CASTSSGGSGELFF.

The chain is built from TRBV4-2 and TRBJ2-7, with 9 bases lining up with TRBD1. CDR3 size: 15 residues. The V gene's germline CDR1 is LGHNA and CDR2 YNFKEQ. Trimming cost V 1 base and J 5 bases; bases outside gene matches: 6. CDR3 coding DNA: TGTGCCAGCAGCCAAGCAGGGGGACAGGGCCACGAGCAGTACTTC. It codes for CASSQAGGQGHEQYF.

V is TRBV2 and J is TRBJ2-4, with D perhaps matching TRBD2 (5 bases). V was cut by 6 bases and J by 0 bases, with 27 bases left in between. The CDR3 extends over 20 amino acids. Germline assignment: CDR1 SNHLY and CDR2 FYNNEI. CDR3 coding DNA: TGTGCCAGCAGACACCCCATGGGGTTACCGACCGGACTAGCCAAAAACATTCAGTACTTC. Amino acids: CASRHPMGLPTGLAKNIQYF.

The V call is TRBV5-6, the J call TRBJ1-5, with TRBD1 matching 8 bases. V was pared by 4 bases and J by 0 bases, with 12 bases of the junction left unmatched. Germline CDR1 and CDR2: SGHDT and YYEEEE. The CDR3 covers 18 residues. The chain's CDR3 is CASSSTGDRRYSNQPQHF. CDR3 DNA sequence: TGTGCCAGCAGCAGTACCGGGGACAGGAGATATAGCAATCAGCCCCAGCATTTT.